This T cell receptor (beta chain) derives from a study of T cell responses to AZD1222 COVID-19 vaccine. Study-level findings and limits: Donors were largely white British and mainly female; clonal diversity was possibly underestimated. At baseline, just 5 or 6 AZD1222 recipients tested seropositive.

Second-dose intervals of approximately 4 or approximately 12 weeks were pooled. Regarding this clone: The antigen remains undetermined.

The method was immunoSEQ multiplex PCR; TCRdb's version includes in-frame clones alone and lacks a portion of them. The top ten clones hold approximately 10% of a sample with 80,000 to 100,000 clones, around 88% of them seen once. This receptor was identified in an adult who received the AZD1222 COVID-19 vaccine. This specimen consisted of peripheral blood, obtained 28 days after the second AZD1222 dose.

The CDR3 bases are TGTGCCAGCAGCCAACCATCGACAGTATCTGGAAACACCATATATTTT. Amino acid sequence: CASSQPSTVSGNTIYF. The chain has TRBV3-1 (or the pseudogene TRBV3-2) and TRBJ1-3, with D possibly being TRBD1 (5 bases). The V gene's germline CDR1 is LGHDT and CDR2 YNNKEL (reference sequence). V shed 2 bases and J shed 1 base, with 12 bases lying between them. This CDR3 contains 16 residues.